The next 28 T cell receptor beta chains were all read from a single sample in a study of beta chain features in type 1 diabetes. Study-level findings and limits: A moderate, significant TCRB CDR3 shortening appeared in type 1 diabetes across four CD4+ subsets.

No antigens are known for them. Isolated RNA was reverse transcribed in full, so expressed TCRB transcripts were sequenced. The method was immunoSEQ multiplex PCR; TCRdb's version includes in-frame clones alone and lacks a portion of them. The repertoire holds 50,000 or so clones, roughly two fifths seen once, with 1.4% to 1.5% in the top ten. The source material was Tregs from blood. These receptors were taken from a man aged 30 to 45 with type 1 diabetes.

The chain is built from TRBV7-2 and TRBJ2-1; 11 bases are a match to TRBD2. This CDR3 is built from 13 residues. The trim removed 3 bases at V and 9 bases at J, leaving 1 base unmatched. Germline CDR1 and CDR2: SGHTA and FQGNSA. The CDR3 DNA follows: TGTGCCAGCAGCTTGGGACTAGCGGCTGAGCAGTTCTTC. Protein sequence: CASSLGLAAEQFF.

This clone has just a few counts. CDR3 DNA sequence: TGTGCCAGCAGCTACCTAGCGGGAGGGTACACAGATACGCAGTATTTT. It codes for CASSYLAGGYTDTQYF. This sequence joins TRBV7-2 and TRBJ2-3; 12 bases match TRBD2. This CDR3 contains 16 residues. Losses at the gene ends were 4 bases for V and 2 bases for J; bases not matched to a gene: 4. Germline assignment: CDR1 SGHTA and CDR2 FQGNSA.

This sequence joins TRBV9 and TRBJ2-7, with D perhaps TRBD2 (5 bases). Germline V gene data show CDR1 as SGDLS and CDR2 as YYNGEE. V was shortened by 0 bases and J by 1 base, with 8 bases between the two germline ends. CDR3 length: 14 amino acids. The CDR3 sequence: CASSVELDSYEQYF. CDR3 DNA sequence: TGTGCCAGCAGCGTAGAACTAGATTCCTACGAGCAGTACTTC.

The CDR3 reads CASRTLQETQYF. The CDR3 nucleotides read TGTGCCAGCAGGACTCTACAAGAGACCCAGTACTTC. The V and J genes are TRBV6-6 and TRBJ2-5; no firm D call. The V end lost 6 bases, the J end lost 2 bases, and 7 bases lay between the germline ends. Germline values: CDR1 MNHNY, CDR2 SVGAGI (reference sequence). This CDR3 has 12 residues.

This chain links TRBV7-7 with TRBJ2-1, with D perhaps TRBD2 (6 bases). The CDR3 spans 18 residues. The germline V gene has CDR1 SSHAT and CDR2 FNYEAQ (reference sequence). V was clipped by 5 bases and J by 7 bases, with 27 bases between them. This CDR3 is CASSPIRAGSPGGNEQFF. CDR3 DNA sequence: TGTGCCAGCAGCCCGATCCGGGCGGGGTCTCCGGGCGGTAATGAGCAGTTCTTC.

The chain joins TRBV7-8 to TRBJ2-1, with a possible D match to TRBD2 (6 bases). The CDR3 has 17 amino acids. Deletions cut 2 bases from V and 1 base from J, with 15 bases between. Germline CDR1 SGHVS, CDR2 FQNEAQ. CDR3 in DNA: TGTGCCAGCAGCTTACAGCCCCCGGCGGGATCCTACAATGAGCAGTTCTTC. The encoded protein is CASSLQPPAGSYNEQFF.

This clone has more than one count but fewer than ten. Other DNA sequences from this sample encode an identical CDR3 as well. The J gene is TRBJ2-6, the V gene TRBV18; 8 nucleotides match TRBD1. There are 17 residues in the CDR3. CDR1 and CDR2 (germline): KGHSH, LQKENI. The J segment lost 0 bases and the V segment lost 6 bases, leaving 7 bases of the junction unmatched. Here the CDR3 DNA reads TGTGCCAGCTCGCCAAGGACAGGGAACTCTGGGGCCAACGTCCTGACTTTC. Its protein is CASSPRTGNSGANVLTF.

V is TRBV5-6 and J is TRBJ1-1; possibly TRBD1 for D (5 bases). The CDR3 consists of 12 residues. V was pared by 4 bases and J by 4 bases, with 8 bases between. CDR1 SGHDT and CDR2 YYEEEE come from the germline V gene. CDR3 nucleotide sequence: TGTGCCAGCAGCCCCGGGGGCACTGAAGCTTTCTTT. Its protein product is CASSPGGTEAFF.

The gene calls are TRBV27 and TRBJ2-7; 8 bases fit TRBD2. V lost 6 bases and J lost 4; bases outside the gene matches: 8. The CDR3 loop spans 14 amino acids. Germline assignment: CDR1 MNHEY and CDR2 SMNVEV (reference sequence). CDR3: CASRRAGVGYEQYF. The CDR3 region has the DNA TGTGCCAGCAGGAGAGCGGGAGTGGGGTACGAGCAGTACTTC.

This rearrangement joins TRBV2 to TRBJ2-7; D is undetermined. V was trimmed by 3 bases and J by 4 bases, leaving 16 bases between them. Germline V gene data show CDR1 as SNHLY and CDR2 as FYNNEI. This CDR3 is built from 15 residues. CDR3 sequence (DNA): TGTGCCAGCAGTGATGAGGTCCTCATATCTTACGAGCAGTACTTC. Its translation is CASSDEVLISYEQYF.

The sample holds a few counts of this clone. This chain links TRBV6-5 with TRBJ2-7; possible D gene TRBD1, 6 bases. V lost 7 bases and J 4 bases, leaving 14 bases between the germline ends. Per the germline V gene, CDR1 is MNHEY and CDR2 is SVGAGI. The CDR3 length is 13 residues. This chain's CDR3 is CASNNRDKYEQYF. The CDR3 DNA sequence: TGTGCCAGCAACAACAGGGACAAATACGAGCAGTACTTC.

The chain is built from TRBV5-4 and TRBJ2-3, with 12 bases identical to TRBD2. Germline CDR1 is SGHNT and CDR2 is YYREEE (reference sequence). There are 17 residues in the CDR3. J gave up 6 bases and V 1 base, and 9 bases lay outside the gene matches. The CDR3 reads CASSLRASGRGSDTQYF. For the CDR3, the DNA is TGTGCCAGCAGCTTGCGGGCTAGCGGGAGGGGTAGTGATACGCAGTATTTT.

The chain is built from TRBV2 and TRBJ2-1, with D possibly TRBD1 on 7 matching bases. The germline V and J ends were trimmed by 8 bases and 10 bases, with 27 bases remaining between them. The CDR3 extends over 16 amino acids. In germline, CDR1 is SNHLY, CDR2 FYNNEI. The CDR3 coding sequence is TGTGCCAGCTTCCTTCGTCGGGCCCAGGGGGGCGGGGAGCAGTTCTTC. Protein: CASFLRRAQGGGEQFF.

The J gene is TRBJ2-7, the V gene TRBV6-6; weak D call: TRBD2 (6 bases). Trimming removed 6 bases at V and 3 bases at J, with 21 bases between. CDR3 length equals 16 residues. The germline gives CDR1 MNHNY, CDR2 SVGAGI (reference sequence). CDR3 sequence reads: CASRPLGRDFGYEQYF. CDR3 DNA sequence: TGTGCCAGCAGACCATTAGGCCGGGACTTTGGCTACGAGCAGTACTTC.

The chain is built from TRBV28 and TRBJ2-5; D is uncertain. This CDR3 contains 14 residues. The V and J ends lost 2 bases and 2 bases respectively, with 9 bases between them. CDR1 is MDHEN, CDR2 SYDVKM, per germline. CDR3 in DNA: TGTGCCAGCAGTTTACCAGCGACTCAAGAGACCCAGTACTTC. Protein product: CASSLPATQETQYF.

The gene calls are TRBV18 and TRBJ1-1; a possible D gene is TRBD1 (6 bases). This CDR3 contains 14 residues. Germline CDR1 and CDR2: KGHSH and LQKENI. The V gene lost 3 bases and the J gene lost 0 bases, with 8 bases spanning the gap. Written as DNA, the CDR3 is TGTGCCAGCTCACCCAACAGGGTGAACACTGAAGCTTTCTTT. This gives the protein CASSPNRVNTEAFF.

Only one count was recorded for this clone. The chain recombines TRBV9 with TRBJ2-1; D ambiguous. The V gene lost 0 bases and the J gene lost 8 bases, with 9 bases spanning the gap. Germline CDR1 is SGDLS and CDR2 is YYNGEE. CDR3 length: 13 amino acids. The CDR3 DNA sequence: TGTGCCAGCAGCGTAGGGCCCAACGATGAGCAGTTCTTC. It specifies CASSVGPNDEQFF.

V gene TRBV7-8 combines with J gene TRBJ1-5, with D possibly matching TRBD1 (5 bases). Looked up from germline, CDR1 is SGHVS and CDR2 is FQNEAQ. With 0 bases removed from V and 11 bases from J, the gap between germline ends came to 11 bases. CDR3 length: 13 amino acids. The DNA of the CDR3 is TGTGCCAGCAGCTTAGCGGACACTGGAGCCCAGCATTTT. This codes for CASSLADTGAQHF. Complete variable domain (other parts from reference TRBV7-8 and TRBJ1-5): GAGVSQSPRYKVAKRGQDVALRCDPISGHVSLFWYQQALGQGPEFLTYFQNEAQLDKSGLPSDRFFAERPEGSVSTLKIQRTQQEDSAVYLCASSLADTGAQHFGDGTRLSIL.

The table lists this clone with a few counts. V and J are TRBV28 and TRBJ2-5; 7 nucleotides match TRBD2. The ends lost 2 bases at V and 5 bases at J; junction bases unmatched: 8. The V gene's germline CDR1 is MDHEN and CDR2 SYDVKM. The CDR3 has 15 amino acids. In nucleotides, the CDR3 is TGTGCCAGCAGTTTACGGGCGGATAGCGGGGAGACCCAGTACTTC. This gives the protein CASSLRADSGETQYF.

The genes are TRBV7-2 and TRBJ2-2, with TRBD1 identical over 10 bases. From germline, CDR1 is SGHTA and CDR2 FQGNSA. V was pared by 2 bases and J by 4 bases, with 1 base of the junction left unmatched. The CDR3 runs to 15 residues. CDR3: CASSLRTGGTGELFF. CDR3 bases: TGTGCCAGCAGCTTACGGACAGGGGGCACCGGGGAGCTGTTTTTT.

This clone was observed a handful of times. The chain employs TRBV18 and TRBJ2-1; maybe TRBD2 (5 bases). The CDR3 covers 13 residues. V gave up 2 bases and J gave up 4 bases, with 6 bases separating them. The V gene's germline CDR1 is KGHSH and CDR2 LQKENI. CDR3: CASSPGLYNEQFF. In nucleotides, the CDR3 is TGTGCCAGCTCACCAGGACTTTACAATGAGCAGTTCTTC.

The chain combines TRBV7-9 with TRBJ2-7; D not resolved. Germline V gene sequence: CDR1 SEHNR, CDR2 FQNEAQ (reference sequence). The V gene lost 1 base and the J gene lost 0 bases, with 7 bases spanning the gap. The CDR3 totals 14 residues. DNA for the CDR3: TGTGCCAGCAGCTTAGGCGGCTACTCCTACGAGCAGTACTTC. It codes for CASSLGGYSYEQYF. The variable domain in full, with the rest retrieved from reference TRBV7-9 and TRBJ2-7, is DTGVSQNPRHKITKRGQNVTFRCDPISEHNRLYWYRQTLGQGPEFLTYFQNEAQLEKSRLLSDRFSAERPKGSFSTLEIQRTEQGDSAMYLCASSLGGYSYEQYFGPGTRLTVT.

In the case of this clone: The same CDR3 also results from other DNA sequences found in this sample. The J gene is TRBJ1-2, the V gene TRBV20-1; D possibly corresponds to TRBD1 (5 bases). Germline V lookup: CDR1 DFQATT, CDR2 SNEGSKA (reference sequence). Trimming left V 4 bases short and J 4 bases short, with 7 bases between. The CDR3 is made up of 11 amino acids. CDR3 region: CSATGSYGYTF. In nucleotides, the CDR3 is TGCAGTGCTACAGGGTCCTATGGCTACACCTTC.

This clone was observed a handful of times. V is TRBV6-5 and J is TRBJ2-3, with D perhaps matching TRBD2 (6 bases). This CDR3 comprises 12 residues. CDR1 and CDR2 (germline): MNHEY, SVGAGI. V was trimmed by 5 bases and J by 8 bases, leaving 11 bases between them. The CDR3 here is CASSTEAGTQYF. CDR3 DNA: TGTGCCAGCAGTACGGAAGCGGGTACGCAGTATTTT.

This clone was recorded a few times. This chain joins TRBV27 and TRBJ1-2, with D perhaps TRBD1 (5 bases). Germline values: CDR1 MNHEY, CDR2 SMNVEV (reference sequence). This CDR3 spans 14 amino acids. The V gene lost 2 bases and the J gene lost 4 bases, with 11 bases spanning the gap. The CDR3 coding sequence is TGTGCCAGCAGTTTAGGGGTCGGGGGCTATGGCTACACCTTC. This translates into CASSLGVGGYGYTF.

The chain uses TRBV11-2 and TRBJ2-3; 9 positions match TRBD2. J lost 5 bases, V lost 3 bases, and 6 bases had no gene match. The CDR3 consists of 15 residues. The germline V gene has CDR1 SGHAT and CDR2 FQNNGV. The CDR3 nucleotides read TGTGCCAGCAGCTTTCGAGCGGGAGGTGTAGATACGCAGTATTTT. Protein sequence: CASSFRAGGVDTQYF.

The chain has TRBV28 and TRBJ2-5; 12 nucleotides align to TRBD2. Looked up from germline, CDR1 is MDHEN and CDR2 is SYDVKM. This CDR3 has 14 amino acids. J lost 7 bases, V lost 5 bases, and 5 bases had no gene match. The CDR3 here is CASSAPLAGGTQYF. In DNA form, the CDR3 reads TGTGCCAGCAGTGCCCCACTAGCGGGAGGGACCCAGTACTTC.

The chain carries TRBV29-1 and TRBJ1-2; 9 bases line up with TRBD1. The germline V gene has CDR1 SQVTM and CDR2 ANQGSEA. CDR3 length equals 12 residues. The junction had 7 bases not matched to a gene; V was cut back by 8 bases and J by 6 bases. The CDR3 coding sequence is TGCAGCTCGGGGACAGGGATCGATGGCTACACCTTC. It specifies CSSGTGIDGYTF.